This passage covers 32 T cell receptor beta chains from one sample sequenced in a study of shared clonotypes between healthy human individuals. It was CD45RO-negative cells, positively selected for CCR7, that made up naive CD8 cells, with terminally differentiated effector memory CD45RA+ cells excluded. Data came from immunoSEQ multiplex PCR; TCRdb stores just in-frame clones and leaves some out. Counted here are around 600,000 clones, 85% to 95% occurring once; the ten biggest clones make up over 0.1%. Input material: naive CD8+ T cells sorted from blood. The origin of the receptors is a woman aged 25 to 39 in good health.

The chain uses TRBV19 and TRBJ1-3; D is possibly TRBD1 (6 bases). V was cut by 3 bases and J by 0 bases, with 12 bases left in between. The CDR3 totals 16 residues. Germline values: CDR1 LNHDA, CDR2 SQIVND (reference sequence). The CDR3 protein is CASSMSRTDSGNTIYF. The DNA of the CDR3 is TGTGCCAGTAGTATGTCGAGGACAGACTCTGGAAACACCATATATTTT.

The chain has TRBV10-3 and TRBJ2-3; 13 bases line up with TRBD2. Trimming cost V 0 bases and J 4 bases; bases outside gene matches: 7. From germline, CDR1 is ENHRY and CDR2 SYGVKD. The CDR3 spans 18 residues. This CDR3 is CAISESRTSGRISDTQYF. CDR3 nucleotides: TGTGCCATCAGTGAGTCCAGGACTAGCGGGAGAATCTCAGATACGCAGTATTTT.

The chain joins TRBV5-1 to TRBJ2-1, with D tentatively TRBD2 (5 bases). The germline gives CDR1 SGHRS, CDR2 YFSETQ. V lost 0 bases and J lost 0, with 10 bases in between. The CDR3 has 16 amino acids. The CDR3 reads CASSLGRGSSYNEQFF. Written as DNA, the CDR3 is TGCGCCAGCAGCTTGGGGCGAGGGAGCTCCTACAATGAGCAGTTCTTC.

This clone has only one observation. The chain employs TRBV6-5 and TRBJ2-7; 9 bases line up with TRBD1. CDR3 length: 13 amino acids. After removal of 5 bases from V and 12 bases from J, the junction contained 11 bases not matched to a gene. CDR1 and CDR2 (germline): MNHEY, SVGAGI. The DNA for the CDR3 is TGTGCCAGCAGTCCAGGACAGGGGCAAAAGGGGTACTTC. Amino acid sequence: CASSPGQGQKGYF.

This clone was counted once. Other DNA sequences in this specimen translate into the identical CDR3. CDR3 DNA: TGTGCCAGCCGCTTGACAGGGGGTCCCTACGAGCAGTACTTC. It codes for CASRLTGGPYEQYF. The chain employs TRBV28 and TRBJ2-7; 9 bases agree with TRBD1. Germline CDR1 reads MDHEN; CDR2 reads SYDVKM. V lost 8 bases and J lost 2; bases outside the gene matches: 7. CDR3 length equals 14 residues.

The J gene is TRBJ2-7, the V gene TRBV2, with 9 bases identical to TRBD2. With 10 bases clipped from V and 7 bases from J, the junction kept 8 bases outside the gene matches. This CDR3 has 12 residues. Germline V gene data show CDR1 as SNHLY and CDR2 as FYNNEI. In DNA form, the CDR3 reads TGTGCCACATCTAGCGGGGCGAGAGAGCAGTACTTC. Amino acids: CATSSGAREQYF. The variable domain in full, with the rest retrieved from reference TRBV2 and TRBJ2-7, is EPEVTQTPSHQVTQMGQEVILRCVPISNHLYFYWYRQILGQKVEFLVSFYNNEISEKSEIFDDQFSVERPDGSNFTLKIRSTKLEDSAMYFCATSSGAREQYFGPGTRLTVT.

This chain's CDR3 is CASSLAVDISYNEQFF. CDR3 DNA sequence: TGTGCCAGCAGCTTAGCCGTGGATATCTCCTACAATGAGCAGTTCTTC. The chain has TRBV7-9 and TRBJ2-1; D gene uncertain. The CDR3 contains 16 residues. Trimming pared 0 bases from V and 0 bases from J, leaving 9 bases between. CDR1 is SEHNR and CDR2 is FQNEAQ in the germline V gene (reference sequence).

The chain joins TRBV2 to TRBJ1-2; D ambiguous. CDR1 is SNHLY, CDR2 FYNNEI, per germline. This CDR3 region has 15 residues. Trimming pared 2 bases from V and 2 bases from J, leaving 12 bases between. For the CDR3, the DNA is TGTGCCAGCAGTGAACCCAGCCGTAGGAACTATGGCTACACCTTC. This translates into CASSEPSRRNYGYTF.

The genes are TRBV14 and TRBJ2-7, with D unclear. The CDR3 extends over 14 amino acids. The V end was cut by 3 bases, the J end by 0 bases, with 9 bases between. Germline CDR1 reads SGHDN; CDR2 reads FVKESK. The CDR3 DNA follows: TGTGCCAGCAGCCACAGAAGCAGCTCCTACGAGCAGTACTTC. It translates to CASSHRSSSYEQYF.

V is TRBV27 and J is TRBJ2-7; 10 positions match TRBD2. V shed 2 bases and J 3 bases; nucleotides not matched to a gene: 4. The CDR3 totals 15 residues. Germline-derived CDR1 and CDR2 are MNHEY and SMNVEV (reference sequence). CDR3 sequence: CASSLVTSGVYEQYF. In nucleotides, the CDR3 is TGTGCCAGCAGTTTAGTCACTAGCGGGGTCTACGAGCAGTACTTC.

This sequence joins TRBV9 and TRBJ2-1; 10 bases are shared with TRBD2. The germline V gene has CDR1 SGDLS and CDR2 YYNGEE. This CDR3 is built from 15 residues. J was trimmed by 5 bases and V by 2 bases; bases with no gene match: 4. CDR3 nucleotides: TGTGCCAGCAGCGTCCTAGCGGGAGCGCACAATGAGCAGTTCTTC. Translating it yields CASSVLAGAHNEQFF.

This sequence joins TRBV6-5 and TRBJ2-3, with a weak D call TRBD1 (6 bases). In germline, CDR1 is MNHEY, CDR2 SVGAGI. This CDR3 has 15 amino acids. The germline V and J ends were trimmed by 2 bases and 4 bases, with 13 bases remaining between them. This chain's CDR3 is CASSYDREGADTQYF. CDR3 coding DNA: TGTGCCAGCAGTTACGACAGAGAGGGGGCAGATACGCAGTATTTT.

V and J are TRBV19 and TRBJ1-1; possible D gene TRBD1, 5 bases. The CDR3 runs to 16 residues. Trimming removed 3 bases from V and 4 bases from J, with 18 bases in between. The germline V gene encodes CDR1 LNHDA and CDR2 SQIVND (reference sequence). CDR3 nucleotide sequence: TGTGCCAGTAGTATGCGCCGGGGCCGCGGCGGCACTGAAGCTTTCTTT. Protein sequence: CASSMRRGRGGTEAFF.

This chain links TRBV9 with TRBJ2-1; possible D gene TRBD1, 5 bases. V shed 2 bases and J shed 0 bases, with 6 bases lying between them. The CDR3 loop spans 14 amino acids. Germline V CDR1 and CDR2: SGDLS, YYNGEE. The DNA for the CDR3 is TGTGCCAGCAGCGTCAGGGCCTCCTACAATGAGCAGTTCTTC. This sequence encodes CASSVRASYNEQFF.

CDR3 protein: CASSISGTGRYEQYF. The CDR3 DNA reads as TGTGCCAGTAGTATCTCCGGGACAGGGCGCTACGAGCAGTACTTC. The rearrangement joins TRBV19 to TRBJ2-7; 9 nucleotides align to TRBD1. CDR3 length: 15 residues. The V gene end was trimmed by 3 bases and the J gene end by 3 bases; junction bases not matched to a gene: 6. Looked up from germline, CDR1 is LNHDA and CDR2 is SQIVND (reference sequence).

The count of this clone is one. The chain couples TRBV5-8 to TRBJ2-1; possibly TRBD1 or TRBD2 for D (7 bases each). V was clipped by 9 bases and J by 7 bases, with 20 bases between them. The V gene's germline CDR1 is SGHTS and CDR2 YDEGEE. The CDR3 is made up of 14 amino acids. The CDR3 loop reads CANSLGGGLNEQFF. CDR3 nucleotides: TGTGCCAACTCCCTGGGAGGGGGCTTAAATGAGCAGTTCTTC.

For this clone: An end of the junction does not agree with germline; a read error may underlie this. This chain joins TRBV2 and TRBJ2-7; 10 positions match TRBD2. The length of the CDR3 is 14 residues. Germline V CDR1 and CDR2: SNHLY, FYNNEI. The CDR3 nucleotides read TGTGCCAGCAGGGACTTCGGGACTAGCGAATTCCCACCATTC. Its protein is CASRDFGTSEFPPF.

This rearrangement joins TRBV5-1 to TRBJ1-1, with TRBD1 as a possible D gene (6 bases). The germline gives CDR1 SGHRS, CDR2 YFSETQ. The CDR3 runs 16 residues. The V gene lost 0 bases and the J gene lost 0 bases, with 12 bases spanning the gap. CDR3 loop: CASSLAPGAMNTEAFF. CDR3 nucleotide sequence: TGCGCCAGCAGCTTGGCCCCGGGGGCCATGAACACTGAAGCTTTCTTT.

This chain links TRBV7-6 with TRBJ1-4, with D tentatively TRBD1 (5 bases). The CDR3 has 18 amino acids. Germline V gene sequence: CDR1 SGHVS, CDR2 FNYEAQ. The ends were cut back, 1 base at V and 0 bases at J, with 15 bases in the middle. DNA of the CDR3: TGTGCCAGCAGCTTAGTTTTACAGGATATTGCAACTAATGAAAAACTGTTTTTT. Translated: CASSLVLQDIATNEKLFF.

The chain uses TRBV4-1 and TRBJ1-1; D unresolved. Trimming removed 1 base at V and 8 bases at J, with 11 bases between. This CDR3 region has 13 residues. The V gene's germline CDR1 is MGHRA and CDR2 YSYEKL. The CDR3 nucleotides are TGCGCCAGCAGCCAAGTGGGTCGGAGCGAAGCTTTCTTT. Its translation: CASSQVGRSEAFF.

The chain carries TRBV27 and TRBJ2-1; D remains ambiguous. Looked up from germline, CDR1 is MNHEY and CDR2 is SMNVEV (reference sequence). Trimming stripped 2 bases from V and 4 bases from J, with 9 bases between. The length of the CDR3 is 14 residues. The CDR3 protein is CASSLERLYNEQFF. DNA for the CDR3: TGTGCCAGCAGTTTAGAACGCCTTTACAATGAGCAGTTCTTC.

The rearrangement joins TRBV28 to TRBJ1-1; a weak D match, TRBD1 (6 bases). This CDR3 region has 16 residues. Germline CDR1 is MDHEN and CDR2 is SYDVKM. The V end lost 2 bases, the J end lost 0 bases, and 13 bases lay between the germline ends. DNA of the CDR3: TGTGCCAGCAGTTTAAGTAGGGGACAAATGAACACTGAAGCTTTCTTT. Translation: CASSLSRGQMNTEAFF.

This chain connects TRBV21-1 to TRBJ2-3. TRBV21-1 is reported as a pseudogene. There are 17 residues in the CDR3. In DNA form, the CDR3 reads TGTGCCAGCAGCTCTCCGGGACCCAGTGATCCCACAGATACGCAGTATTTT. This translates into CASSSPGPSDPTDTQYF.

V and J are TRBV28 and TRBJ1-4; no clear D. V was clipped by 5 bases and J by 5 bases, with 6 bases between them. CDR1 is MDHEN, CDR2 SYDVKM, per germline. The CDR3 consists of 12 residues. The CDR3 coding sequence is TGTGCCAGCAGTGACATAAATGAAAAACTGTTTTTT. Amino acid sequence: CASSDINEKLFF.

The rearrangement joins TRBV4-2 to TRBJ2-3; 9 bases align to TRBD2. Looked up from germline, CDR1 is LGHNA and CDR2 is YNFKEQ. This CDR3 has 15 residues. J gave up 8 bases and V 0 bases, and 6 bases lay outside the gene matches. CDR3 nucleotides: TGTGCCAGCAGCCAAGAACAGATAGCGGGAGCTACGCAGTATTTT. As protein: CASSQEQIAGATQYF.

This chain uses TRBV11-2 with TRBJ2-1; 7 bases are a match to TRBD1. Germline CDR1 reads SGHAT; CDR2 reads FQNNGV. The J segment lost 4 bases and the V segment lost 0 bases, leaving 3 bases of the junction unmatched. The CDR3 has 15 amino acids. CDR3 in amino acids: CASSLDRQGYNEQFF. CDR3 nucleotides: TGTGCCAGCAGCTTAGATCGACAGGGATACAATGAGCAGTTCTTC.

The chain uses TRBV28 and TRBJ2-2, with 9 bases matching TRBD1. V gave up 2 bases and J gave up 5 bases; unmatched junction bases: 12. The CDR3 contains 18 residues. Germline CDR1 MDHEN, CDR2 SYDVKM. CDR3 amino acids: CASSLPRDRVIGTGELFF. The DNA of the CDR3 is TGTGCCAGCAGTTTACCACGGGACAGGGTTATCGGAACCGGGGAGCTGTTTTTT.

The gene calls are TRBV10-2 and TRBJ2-4; 15 bases match TRBD2. The trim removed 6 bases at V and 0 bases at J, leaving 6 bases unmatched. Germline V gives CDR1 WSHSY, CDR2 SAAADI. The CDR3 is 18 amino acids. CDR3 in amino acids: CASSHLGLAGGAKNIQYF. CDR3 nucleotide sequence: TGCGCCAGCAGCCATCTGGGACTAGCGGGGGGAGCCAAAAACATTCAGTACTTC.

This rearrangement joins TRBV19 to TRBJ2-5; 10 bases align to TRBD2. TRBJ2-7 explains the end of the DNA better; the J call may be wrong. The CDR3 runs 14 residues. Germline V gene sequence: CDR1 LNHDA, CDR2 SQIVND (reference sequence). CDR3 sequence (DNA): TGTGCCAGTAGCCCAGCGGGAGGGCCGAACGAGCAGTACTTC. As protein: CASSPAGGPNEQYF.

This chain links TRBV7-9 with TRBJ1-1, with D hard to call. V lost 6 bases, J lost 4 bases, and 9 bases lay in between. The CDR3 is made up of 12 amino acids. CDR1 and CDR2 from the germline V gene are SEHNR and FQNEAQ (reference sequence). The CDR3 loop is CASSSPGTEAFF. The CDR3 DNA sequence: TGTGCCAGCAGTTCACCGGGCACTGAAGCTTTCTTT.

V gene TRBV11-2 combines with J gene TRBJ2-3, with D perhaps given as TRBD1 or TRBD2 (6 bases each). Germline lookup yields CDR1 SGHAT and CDR2 FQNNGV. V shed 0 bases and J shed 5 bases, with 12 bases lying between them. CDR3 size: 15 residues. The CDR3 DNA sequence: TGTGCCAGCAGCTTAGAAATCAGGGGAGGAGATACGCAGTATTTT. This translates into CASSLEIRGGDTQYF.

Concerning this clone itself: An end of the junction differs from the germline gene, which may be a read error. V and J are TRBV6-4 and TRBJ2-1; tentatively, D is TRBD1 or TRBD2 (7 bases each). Germline assignment: CDR1 MRHNA and CDR2 SNTAGT. The CDR3 has 13 amino acids. CDR3 residues: CTRGTTRDNEQFF. The CDR3 bases are TGTACCAGGGGGACTACAAGAGACAATGAGCAGTTCTTC.